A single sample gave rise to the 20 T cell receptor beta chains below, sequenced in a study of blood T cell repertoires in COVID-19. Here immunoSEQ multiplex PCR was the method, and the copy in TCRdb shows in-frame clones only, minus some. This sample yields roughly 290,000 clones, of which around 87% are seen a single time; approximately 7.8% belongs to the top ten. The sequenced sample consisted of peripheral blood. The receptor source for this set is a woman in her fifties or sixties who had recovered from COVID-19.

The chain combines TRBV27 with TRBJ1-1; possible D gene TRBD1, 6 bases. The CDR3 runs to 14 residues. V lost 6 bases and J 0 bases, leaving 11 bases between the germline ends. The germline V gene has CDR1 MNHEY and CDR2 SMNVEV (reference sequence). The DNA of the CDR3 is TGTGCCAGCAGCAACAGGGTTATGAACACTGAAGCTTTCTTT. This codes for CASSNRVMNTEAFF.

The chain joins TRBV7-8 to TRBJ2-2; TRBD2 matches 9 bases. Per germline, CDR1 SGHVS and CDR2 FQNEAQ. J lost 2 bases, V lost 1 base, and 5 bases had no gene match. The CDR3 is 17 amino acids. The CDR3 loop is CASSLVVSGGNTGELFF. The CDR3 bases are TGTGCCAGCAGCTTAGTGGTTAGCGGGGGAAACACCGGGGAGCTGTTTTTT.

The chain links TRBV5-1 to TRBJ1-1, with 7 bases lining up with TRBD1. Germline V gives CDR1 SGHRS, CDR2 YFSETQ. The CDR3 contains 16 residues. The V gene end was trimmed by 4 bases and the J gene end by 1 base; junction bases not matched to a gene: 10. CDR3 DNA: TGCGCCAGCAGCCCCCAGACCGGGACAGCGAACACTGAAGCTTTCTTT. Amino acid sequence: CASSPQTGTANTEAFF. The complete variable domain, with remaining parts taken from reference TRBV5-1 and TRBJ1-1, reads KAGVTQTPRYLIKTRGQQVTLSCSPISGHRSVSWYQQTPGQGLQFLFEYFSETQRNKGNFPGRFSGRQFSNSRSEMNVSTLELGDSALYLCASSPQTGTANTEAFFGQGTRLTVV.

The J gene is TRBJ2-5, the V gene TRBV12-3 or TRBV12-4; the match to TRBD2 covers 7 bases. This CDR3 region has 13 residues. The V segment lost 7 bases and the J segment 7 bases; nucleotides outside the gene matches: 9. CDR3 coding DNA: TGTGCCAGCACCGGGACTACGGAAAGGACCCAGTACTTC. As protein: CASTGTTERTQYF.

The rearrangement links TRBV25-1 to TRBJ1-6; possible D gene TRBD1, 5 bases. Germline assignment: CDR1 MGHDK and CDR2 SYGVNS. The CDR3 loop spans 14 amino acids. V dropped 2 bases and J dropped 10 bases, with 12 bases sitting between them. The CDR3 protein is CASSEVGVPSPLHF. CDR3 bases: TGTGCCAGCAGTGAAGTAGGGGTGCCCTCACCCCTCCACTTT.

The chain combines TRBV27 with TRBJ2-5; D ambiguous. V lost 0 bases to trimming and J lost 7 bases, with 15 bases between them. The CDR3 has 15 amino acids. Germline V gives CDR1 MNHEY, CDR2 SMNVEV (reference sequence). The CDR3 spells CASSLSSSTGWTQYF. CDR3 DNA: TGTGCCAGCAGTTTATCGAGTAGTACCGGTTGGACCCAGTACTTC.

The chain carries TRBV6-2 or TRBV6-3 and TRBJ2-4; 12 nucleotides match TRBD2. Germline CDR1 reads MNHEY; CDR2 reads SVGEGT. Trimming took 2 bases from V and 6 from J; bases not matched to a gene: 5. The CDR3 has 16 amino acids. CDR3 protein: CASSYVLAGGLNIQYF. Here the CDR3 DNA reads TGTGCCAGCAGTTACGTTCTAGCGGGAGGGCTAAACATTCAGTACTTC.

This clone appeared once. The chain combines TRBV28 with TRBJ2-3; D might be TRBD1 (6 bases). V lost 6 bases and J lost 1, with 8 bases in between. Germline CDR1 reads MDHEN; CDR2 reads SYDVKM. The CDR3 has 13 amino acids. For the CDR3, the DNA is TGTGCCAGCAGGGCAGGGGGCACAGATACGCAGTATTTT. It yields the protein CASRAGGTDTQYF.

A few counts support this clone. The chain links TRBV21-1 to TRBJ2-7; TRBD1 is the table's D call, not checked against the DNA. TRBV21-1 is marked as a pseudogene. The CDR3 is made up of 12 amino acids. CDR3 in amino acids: CASRRGRYEQYF. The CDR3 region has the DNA TGTGCCAGCCGCAGGGGGCGTTACGAGCAGTACTTC.

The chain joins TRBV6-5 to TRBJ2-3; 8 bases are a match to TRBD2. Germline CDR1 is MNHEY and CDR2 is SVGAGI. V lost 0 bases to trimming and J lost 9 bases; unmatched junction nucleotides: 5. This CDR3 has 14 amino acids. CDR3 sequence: CASSYSPRGGTQYF. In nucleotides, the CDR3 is TGTGCCAGCAGTTACTCTCCCCGGGGGGGGACGCAGTATTTT.

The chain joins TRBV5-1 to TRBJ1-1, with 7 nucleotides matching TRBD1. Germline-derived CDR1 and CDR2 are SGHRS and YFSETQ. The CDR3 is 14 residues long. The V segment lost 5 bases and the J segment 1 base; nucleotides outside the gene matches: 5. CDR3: CASSKGQRNTEAFF. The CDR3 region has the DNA TGCGCCAGCAGTAAGGGACAGCGGAACACTGAAGCTTTCTTT.

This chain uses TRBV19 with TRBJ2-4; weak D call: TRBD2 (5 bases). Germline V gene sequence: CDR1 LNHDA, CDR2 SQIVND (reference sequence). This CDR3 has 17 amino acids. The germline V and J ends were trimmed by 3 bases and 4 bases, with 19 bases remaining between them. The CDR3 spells CASSILGLRDGKNIQYF. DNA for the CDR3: TGTGCCAGTAGTATTTTAGGACTTCGAGACGGGAAAAACATTCAGTACTTC.

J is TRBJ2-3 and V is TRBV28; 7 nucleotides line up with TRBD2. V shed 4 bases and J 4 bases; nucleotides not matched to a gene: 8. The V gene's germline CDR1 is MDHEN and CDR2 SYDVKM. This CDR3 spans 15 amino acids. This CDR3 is CASSSSEREADTQYF. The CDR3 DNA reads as TGTGCCAGCAGTTCTAGCGAGCGGGAAGCAGATACGCAGTATTTT.

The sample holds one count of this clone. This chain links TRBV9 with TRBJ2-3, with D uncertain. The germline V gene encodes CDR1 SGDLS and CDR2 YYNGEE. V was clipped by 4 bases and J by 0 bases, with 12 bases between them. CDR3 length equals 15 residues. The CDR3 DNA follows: TGTGCCAGCAGCCCCCGGGTGACTAGCACAGATACGCAGTATTTT. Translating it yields CASSPRVTSTDTQYF.

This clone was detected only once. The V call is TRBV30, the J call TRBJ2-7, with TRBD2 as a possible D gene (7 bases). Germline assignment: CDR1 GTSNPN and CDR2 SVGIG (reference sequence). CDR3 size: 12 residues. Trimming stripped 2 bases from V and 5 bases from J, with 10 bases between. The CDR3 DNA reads TGTGCCTGGAGTCCGGGGGGCCACGAGCAGTACTTC. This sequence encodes CAWSPGGHEQYF. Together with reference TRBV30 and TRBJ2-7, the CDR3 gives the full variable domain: SQTIHQWPATLVQPVGSPLSLECTVEGTSNPNLYWYRQAAGRGLQLLFYSVGIGQISSEVPQNLSASRPQDRQFILSSKKLLLSDSGFYLCAWSPGGHEQYFGPGTRLTVT.

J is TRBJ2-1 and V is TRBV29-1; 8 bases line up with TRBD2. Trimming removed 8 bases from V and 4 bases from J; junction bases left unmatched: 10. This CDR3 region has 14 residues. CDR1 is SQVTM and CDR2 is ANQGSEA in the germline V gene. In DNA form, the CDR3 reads TGCAGCCTCAGAGCGGGAGACAGGTACAATGAGCAGTTCTTC. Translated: CSLRAGDRYNEQFF.

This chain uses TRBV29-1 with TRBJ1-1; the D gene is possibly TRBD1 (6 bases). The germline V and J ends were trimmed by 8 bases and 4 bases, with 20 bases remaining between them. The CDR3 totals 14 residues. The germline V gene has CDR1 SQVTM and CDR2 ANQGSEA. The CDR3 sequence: CSMSQGTFGTEAFF. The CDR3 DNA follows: TGCAGCATGTCACAGGGTACTTTTGGCACTGAAGCTTTCTTT.

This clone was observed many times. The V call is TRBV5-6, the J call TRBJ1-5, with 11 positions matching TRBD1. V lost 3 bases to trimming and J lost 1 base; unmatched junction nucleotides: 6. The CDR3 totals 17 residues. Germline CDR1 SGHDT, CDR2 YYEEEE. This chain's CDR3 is CASSWGTGGGSNQPQHF. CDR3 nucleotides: TGTGCCAGCAGCTGGGGGACAGGGGGAGGAAGCAATCAGCCCCAGCATTTT.

CDR3 coding DNA: TGCGCCAGCAAACTAGCGGGAGTCAATGAGCAGTTCTTC. Amino acids: CASKLAGVNEQFF. The chain links TRBV5-1 to TRBJ2-1; 11 nucleotides match TRBD2. V lost 6 bases and J lost 6; bases outside the gene matches: 2. The CDR3 totals 13 residues. The germline V gene has CDR1 SGHRS and CDR2 YFSETQ.

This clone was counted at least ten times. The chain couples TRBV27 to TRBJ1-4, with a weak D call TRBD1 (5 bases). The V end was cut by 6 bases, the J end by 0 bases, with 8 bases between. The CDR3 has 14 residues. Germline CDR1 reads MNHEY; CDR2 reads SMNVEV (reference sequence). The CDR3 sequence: CASRWTSTNEKLFF. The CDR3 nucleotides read TGTGCCAGCAGGTGGACATCAACTAATGAAAAACTGTTTTTT.